This TCR beta chain emerged from a study of blood T cell repertoires in COVID-19. The CDR3 extends over 15 amino acids. Trimming pared 5 bases from V and 5 bases from J, leaving 18 bases between. The V gene's germline CDR1 is SEHNR and CDR2 FQNEAQ (reference sequence). Clones were read by immunoSEQ multiplex PCR, and TCRdb kept only the in-frame ones, dropping some. The repertoire consists of 79,000 or so clones, with around 87% occurring once and the leading ten covering more than 0.85%. The chain couples TRBV7-9 to TRBJ1-1, with a possible D match to TRBD1 (6 bases). The receptor comes from a human donor in a cohort sampled during active COVID-19. What was sequenced was peripheral blood. For the CDR3, the DNA is TGTGCCAGCAGCCCTGCCGTACAGGGTTGGACTGAAGCTTTCTTT. Amino acid sequence: CASSPAVQGWTEAFF.